One sample yielded the 26 T cell receptor beta chains listed below, sequenced in a study of blood T cell repertoires in COVID-19. Assay: immunoSEQ multiplex PCR; the TCRdb copy retains only in-frame clones and omits some. The table lists roughly 140,000 clones, around nine tenths of them singletons, with 10% to 13% in the top ten. The specimen was peripheral blood. These receptors were taken from a man in his fifties with active or convalescent COVID-19.

This chain links TRBV6-5 with TRBJ2-7; possible D gene TRBD2, 5 bases. The CDR3 covers 13 residues. In germline, CDR1 is MNHEY, CDR2 SVGAGI. V was trimmed by 11 bases and J by 5 bases, leaving 19 bases between them. The CDR3 DNA reads TGTGCCGCGGCAGGACTCCATGCCGACGAGCAGTACTTC. Translation: CAAAGLHADEQYF.

The rearrangement links TRBV13 to TRBJ2-1, with TRBD1 matching 12 bases. From germline, CDR1 is PRHDT and CDR2 FYEKMQ (reference sequence). Trimming at V came to 4 bases and at J to 9 bases, leaving 13 bases not matched to a gene. The CDR3 loop spans 17 amino acids. The DNA of the CDR3 is TGTGCCAGCAGCTCCTCTCGGGACAGGGGGCTTCTCAGTGAGCAGTTCTTC. It is translated as CASSSSRDRGLLSEQFF.

This chain uses TRBV5-1 with TRBJ1-5, with D maybe TRBD1 (6 bases). Germline V CDR1 and CDR2: SGHRS, YFSETQ. V gave up 5 bases and J gave up 4 bases, with 10 bases separating them. This CDR3 is built from 13 residues. CDR3 loop: CASRRTENQPQHF. CDR3 in DNA: TGCGCCAGCAGACGGACAGAGAATCAGCCCCAGCATTTT.

The rearrangement uses TRBV7-2 and TRBJ2-7, with D perhaps matching TRBD2 (6 bases). CDR1 is SGHTA and CDR2 is FQGNSA in the germline V gene. Trimming cost V 1 base and J 0 bases, with 10 bases left between them. The CDR3 consists of 15 residues. The CDR3 DNA sequence: TGTGCCAGCAGCTTAGGGCGACTAGGCTCCTACGAGCAGTACTTC. Its translation: CASSLGRLGSYEQYF.

CDR3 in DNA: TGTGCCAGTAGTATAGCCGGGACAGCCTGGTTGTATAGCAATCAGCCCCAGCATTTT. Protein product: CASSIAGTAWLYSNQPQHF. The V and J genes are TRBV19 and TRBJ1-5, with TRBD1 matching 7 bases. Germline V CDR1 and CDR2: LNHDA, SQIVND (reference sequence). V trimming: 1 base; J trimming: 0 bases; junction bases outside the gene matches: 12. This CDR3 region has 19 residues.

This sequence joins TRBV2 and TRBJ1-1; TRBD1 is a possible D gene (5 bases). V shed 3 bases and J shed 1 base, with 12 bases lying between them. This CDR3 contains 15 residues. CDR1 and CDR2 from the germline V gene are SNHLY and FYNNEI. The CDR3 reads CASSDDRRANTEAFF. The CDR3 DNA follows: TGTGCCAGCAGTGATGACAGAAGGGCGAACACTGAAGCTTTCTTT.

The chain links TRBV28 to TRBJ1-1, with D tentatively TRBD1 (6 bases). This CDR3 region has 12 residues. Germline lookup yields CDR1 MDHEN and CDR2 SYDVKM. V was cut by 7 bases and J by 10 bases, with 16 bases left in between. Here the CDR3 reads CASTRLGGRAFF. The CDR3 DNA is TGTGCCAGCACCCGTTTGGGGGGGCGAGCTTTCTTT.

The chain is built from TRBV19 and TRBJ1-5, with TRBD1 as a possible D gene (6 bases). Trimming shortened V by 6 bases and J by 5 bases, and 14 bases separated the two germline ends. Germline assignment: CDR1 LNHDA and CDR2 SQIVND (reference sequence). The CDR3 is 14 amino acids. The CDR3 DNA reads as TGTGCCAGTAGAGTGACAGGAAATCATCAGCCCCAGCATTTT. Translated: CASRVTGNHQPQHF.

The J gene is TRBJ2-7, the V gene TRBV6-5; 13 bases fit TRBD2. After removal of 7 bases from V and 6 bases from J, the junction contained 9 bases not matched to a gene. In germline, CDR1 is MNHEY, CDR2 SVGAGI. This CDR3 spans 15 amino acids. CDR3 sequence: CASTRTSGRESEQYF. In nucleotides, the CDR3 is TGTGCCAGCACCCGGACTAGCGGGAGAGAGAGCGAGCAGTACTTC.

The chain employs TRBV11-3 and TRBJ2-5; D not resolved. The germline V gene encodes CDR1 SGHNT and CDR2 YENEEA. The CDR3 spans 13 residues. V was cut by 3 bases and J by 2 bases, with 7 bases left in between. The CDR3 loop reads CASSFGPQETQYF. The CDR3 DNA follows: TGTGCCAGCAGCTTCGGTCCTCAAGAGACCCAGTACTTC.

CDR3 DNA: TGTGCCAGCAGCTTGACAGAGTCCCCCTACAATGAGCAGTTCTTC. Translation: CASSLTESPYNEQFF. This chain joins TRBV7-6 and TRBJ2-1; D perhaps matches TRBD1 (5 bases). The CDR3 covers 15 residues. Germline V lookup: CDR1 SGHVS, CDR2 FNYEAQ. V lost 3 bases and J lost 2, with 11 bases in between.

This chain connects TRBV6-1 to TRBJ2-1, with D hard to call. The CDR3 has 15 amino acids. CDR1 and CDR2 from the germline V gene are MNHNS and SASEGT. Between the trimmed V and J ends, which lost 3 bases and 12 bases, there was a span of 21 bases. CDR3 protein: CASSEGLIAPLGQFF. The CDR3 nucleotides read TGTGCCAGCAGTGAGGGTTTAATAGCCCCCCTCGGGCAGTTCTTC.

The genes are TRBV9 and TRBJ1-1; 7 nucleotides line up with TRBD1. The junction had 9 bases not matched to a gene; V was cut back by 1 base and J by 3 bases. Germline CDR1 and CDR2: SGDLS and YYNGEE. There are 16 residues in the CDR3. CDR3 residues: CASSVSGDRVYTEAFF. In nucleotides, the CDR3 is TGTGCCAGCAGCGTATCTGGAGACAGGGTATACACTGAAGCTTTCTTT.

This sequence joins TRBV28 and TRBJ2-5, with D perhaps TRBD2 (7 bases). The length of the CDR3 is 14 residues. The V end was cut by 3 bases, the J end by 4 bases, with 12 bases between. Germline lookup yields CDR1 MDHEN and CDR2 SYDVKM. CDR3 protein: CASSFPGGRETQYF. The CDR3 DNA reads as TGTGCCAGCAGTTTTCCCGGGGGGCGAGAGACCCAGTACTTC.

The chain links TRBV2 to TRBJ2-3; D remains ambiguous. The CDR3 has 13 residues. Germline CDR1 and CDR2: SNHLY and FYNNEI. The V end was cut by 4 bases, the J end by 2 bases, with 7 bases between. The CDR3 DNA reads TGTGCCAGCAGTGTTGAGGTCACAGATACGCAGTATTTT. The encoded protein is CASSVEVTDTQYF.

The rearrangement joins TRBV6-2 or TRBV6-3 to TRBJ2-7; 13 nucleotides line up with TRBD2. The CDR3 length is 15 residues. The germline CDR1 and CDR2 sequences are MNHEY and SVGEGT. J gave up 7 bases and V 5 bases, and 8 bases lay outside the gene matches. CDR3 coding DNA: TGTGCCAGCAGTCAGGGGACTAGCGGGACGCGGGAGCAGTACTTC. It encodes CASSQGTSGTREQYF.

This chain links TRBV11-2 with TRBJ2-1; maybe TRBD2 (6 bases). Germline values: CDR1 SGHAT, CDR2 FQNNGV. V lost 5 bases and J lost 0, with 17 bases in between. The CDR3 totals 17 residues. The CDR3 spells CASSKGLASSSYNEQFF. Here the CDR3 DNA reads TGTGCCAGCAGCAAGGGACTCGCGTCCAGCTCCTACAATGAGCAGTTCTTC.

The rearrangement links TRBV25-1 to TRBJ1-2; 10 bases map to TRBD1. Germline CDR1 and CDR2: MGHDK and SYGVNS. Losses at the gene ends were 1 base for V and 2 bases for J; bases not matched to a gene: 1. The CDR3 totals 15 residues. CDR3 bases: TGTGCCAGCAGTGAATGGGACAGGGGAAACTATGGCTACACCTTC. This translates into CASSEWDRGNYGYTF.

The J gene is TRBJ1-2, the V gene TRBV28; the match to TRBD1 covers 7 bases. There are 14 residues in the CDR3. The germline V gene encodes CDR1 MDHEN and CDR2 SYDVKM. The ends lost 3 bases at V and 0 bases at J; junction bases unmatched: 1. This CDR3 reads CASSLGTANYGYTF. CDR3 nucleotides: TGTGCCAGCAGTTTGGGGACAGCTAACTATGGCTACACCTTC.

The chain uses TRBV6-5 and TRBJ1-2; TRBD1 matches at 9 bases. The CDR3 sequence is 16 residues long. From germline, CDR1 is MNHEY and CDR2 SVGAGI. V trimming: 2 bases; J trimming: 4 bases; junction bases outside the gene matches: 8. This CDR3 reads CASSYPQQGAIYGYTF. Written as DNA, the CDR3 is TGTGCCAGCAGTTACCCCCAACAGGGGGCTATCTATGGCTACACCTTC.

The gene calls are TRBV30 and TRBJ2-5; D possibly corresponds to TRBD2 (6 bases). The CDR3 contains 13 residues. Trimming took off 5 bases at V and 7 bases at J, with 17 bases between the two ends. Germline V gene data show CDR1 as GTSNPN and CDR2 as SVGIG (reference sequence). The CDR3 region is CAWRLGSYGTQYF. As DNA, the CDR3 is TGTGCCTGGCGACTAGGAAGTTACGGGACCCAGTACTTC.

The rearrangement uses TRBV7-2 and TRBJ1-5; TRBD1 matches at 7 bases. V gave up 1 base and J gave up 2 bases; unmatched junction bases: 2. This CDR3 spans 15 amino acids. Germline CDR1 is SGHTA and CDR2 is FQGNSA. The CDR3 bases are TGTGCCAGCAGCTTAGTTACAGGGGGCAATCAGCCCCAGCATTTT. Its translation is CASSLVTGGNQPQHF.

For the CDR3, the DNA is TGTGCCACCGGACAGGGGGATCAGCCCCAGCATTTT. It is translated as CATGQGDQPQHF. The chain is built from TRBV2 and TRBJ1-5; 10 bases align to TRBD1. Per germline, CDR1 SNHLY and CDR2 FYNNEI. The V and J ends lost 10 bases and 5 bases, in that order; junction bases with no gene match: 2. The CDR3 consists of 12 residues.

The chain recombines TRBV2 with TRBJ1-1; weak D call: TRBD1 (5 bases). V dropped 6 bases and J dropped 0 bases, with 8 bases sitting between them. Germline CDR1 is SNHLY and CDR2 is FYNNEI. The CDR3 runs to 13 residues. The DNA of the CDR3 is TGTGCCAGCAGGGACAACGTGAACACTGAAGCTTTCTTT. Translation: CASRDNVNTEAFF.

This clone was recorded once. The V gene is TRBV6-6, the J gene TRBJ2-2; maybe TRBD1 (6 bases). V shed 6 bases and J shed 5 bases, with 16 bases lying between them. Germline CDR1 is MNHNY and CDR2 is SVGAGI (reference sequence). This CDR3 is 15 amino acids long. CDR3 in amino acids: CASSHTGIGTGELFF. The CDR3 DNA sequence: TGTGCCAGCAGCCATACAGGGATAGGAACCGGGGAGCTGTTTTTT.

V usage is TRBV4-1 and J usage is TRBJ2-7, with a possible D match to TRBD1 (6 bases). Deletions cut 4 bases from V and 3 bases from J, with 16 bases between. This CDR3 region has 15 residues. The germline V gene has CDR1 MGHRA and CDR2 YSYEKL. DNA for the CDR3: TGCGCCAGCAGCCTAAAAAGGGACACCGTCTACGAGCAGTACTTC. Its protein is CASSLKRDTVYEQYF.